This T cell receptor beta chain was recorded in a study of T cell responses to AZD1222 COVID-19 vaccine (dated by TCRdb to the early 2020s). Background on the whole study: A total of 233 trial participants underwent TCR sequencing, of whom roughly 210 received two doses of AZD1222 and around 25 received two doses of the MenACWY control vaccine. Trial participants were enrolled by age into subgroups of 18-55, 56-69 and 70-plus years, and around 150, 29 and 61 TCR-sequenced participants, respectively, were included in these subgroups.

General study outcomes and caveats: A significant rise in spike-specific TCR breadth and depth was observed after two AZD1222 doses relative to day 0 and relative to MenACWY recipients. Reportedly, almost half of the unique spike-specific TCRs recognized epitopes lying outside the regions that are mutated in the B.1.351 and B.1.1.7 variants. In the small 56-69-year group, the increase in depth fell short of significance, most likely because of low power. Vaccine-associated CD4 TCRs spanned the whole spike protein, with dominant responses in regions 160-218 and 743-854. No day 14 peak-response samples were available, so repertoires were characterized only after the peak T cell response. Participants were mostly white British and included more females than males, and it was suggested by the authors that clonal diversity may have been underestimated. Conclusions about previously exposed vaccinees are limited because only six or seven AZD1222 recipients were SARS-CoV-2 seropositive at baseline.

This clone was recorded once. Its antigen is not yet known. Per-base qualities were not stored, and no clone one base away is much larger. The time point label for this specimen denotes: baseline before first vaccination. The treatment or condition label here, explained by the study, means: meningococcal conjugate vaccine given as trial control. Vaccinee samples were obtained from the UK trials COV001 and COV002, which included a single-blind randomized controlled phase 2/3 trial of AZD1222 (ChAdOx1 nCoV-19) in healthy adults. For TCRbeta chain sequencing, PBMC samples were collected from trial participants at day 0 and at day 28 after the second dose. The CDR3 goes from the cysteine to the phenylalanine over 11 residues. Only the CDR3 DNA stays, 33 bases, in frame from base 1. The germline ends are 8 bases apart after V is trimmed by 1 base and J by 8 bases. As encoded in the germline V gene (reference sequence), CDR1 is GTSNPN while CDR2 is SVGIG.

The CDR3 regions of human TCRbeta chains were analyzed by immunosequencing. On the authors' methods: TCRs in the repertoires were compared against a reference library of SARS-CoV-2-specific TCRs that had been generated with the MIRA antigen-specificity platform. Breadth was defined as the fraction of unique TCRs that were SARS-CoV-2-associated. Depth was defined as the fraction of total T cells that were SARS-CoV-2-associated. Using the MIRA data, each spike-specific TCR was assigned both to the spike region to which the TCR was reactive and to a CD4 or CD8 class. Log10-transformed breadth and depth values were compared by one-way ANOVA with Sidak's multiple comparisons tests. The source is immuneACCESS, and TCRdb retained only in-frame sequences with V and J called. Part of the clones is not carried over; for the studies checked, unresolved V genes explain less than half of this, and the remainder is unexplained. V, J and clone size are taken as reported in that table, and D and trimming were inferred from the DNA itself. This sample holds about 150,000 clones; 86% were observed only once. The top ten constitute 5.5% of the sample.

The sequences come from peripheral blood, collected on day 0 of MenACWY control vaccination. The source of this sequence is an adult in good health. The rearrangement joined TRBV30 to TRBJ1-2, and perhaps TRBD1 as D gene, on 5 matching bases. The DNA reads as follows: TGTGCCTGGAGTGGCGGGGGAGGCTACACCTTC. This yields the protein CAWSGGGGYTF.